The present T cell receptor beta chain was sequenced within a study of PD-1 blockade in classical Hodgkin lymphoma. The study, taken as a whole, reports: Lower baseline TCR diversity was reported for newly diagnosed patients than for healthy donors. Excluded were patients who started nivolumab under 1 year after ASCT, a group that had lower diversity. Only CD4+ TCR diversity, not CD8+, had risen significantly by C4D1.

Following autologous stem cell transplantation, relapse occurred in every patient, and exposure to brentuximab vedotin varied. Concerning this clone itself: Its specificity is not known.

Germline trimming cut 4 bases from V and 8 bases from J; bases unmatched to any gene: 11. Germline CDR1 is SGHRS and CDR2 is YFSETQ. This CDR3 region has 15 residues. Here immunoSEQ multiplex PCR was the method, and the copy in TCRdb shows in-frame clones only, minus some. The table shows about 110,000 clones, with 80% to 90% occurring only once. The rearrangement joins TRBV5-1 to TRBJ2-1; 8 bases align to TRBD2. This specimen consisted of peripheral blood mononuclear cells (PBMCs), obtained before the second cycle of nivolumab. The TCR originated in a human donor with classical Hodgkin lymphoma. CDR3 loop: CASSKASGRGDEQFF. Here the CDR3 DNA reads TGCGCCAGCAGCAAAGCTAGCGGGCGAGGCGATGAGCAGTTCTTC. Complete variable domain (other parts from reference TRBV5-1 and TRBJ2-1): KAGVTQTPRYLIKTRGQQVTLSCSPISGHRSVSWYQQTPGQGLQFLFEYFSETQRNKGNFPGRFSGRQFSNSRSEMNVSTLELGDSALYLCASSKASGRGDEQFFGPGTRLTVL.